The 11 T cell receptor beta chains below were found in one sample sequenced in a study of early T cells in non-severe SARS-CoV-2 infection. TCRdb re-analysed the 5' RACE reads in MiXCR, keeping a single row per CDR3 protein. There are about 69,000 distinct CDR3 sequences in the sample; roughly 9.5% occur only once, and under 7% lies in the top ten. The sample consisted of whole blood. These TCRs come from an adult who was a healthcare worker with PCR-confirmed SARS-CoV-2 infection or an uninfected control (not recorded which).

This clonotype was observed at least ten times. V is TRBV20-1 and J is TRBJ2-3; tentative D call: TRBD2 (5 bases). V lost 3 bases to trimming and J lost 4 bases, with 23 bases between them. Germline V CDR1 and CDR2: DFQATT, SNEGSKA (reference sequence). There are 17 residues in the CDR3. CDR3 amino acids: CSASLRLTRGIADTQYF. The DNA for the CDR3 is TGCAGTGCTAGTCTTCGGTTGACCCGGGGAATAGCAGATACGCAGTATTTT.

This clonotype was picked up many times. This chain joins TRBV4-2 and TRBJ2-7; 9 bases map to TRBD2. The CDR3 spans 15 residues. The V segment lost 0 bases and the J segment 3 bases; nucleotides outside the gene matches: 3. Germline V gene data show CDR1 as LGHNA and CDR2 as YNFKEQ. The CDR3 DNA sequence: TGTGCCAGCAGCCAAGAGCTAGCGGGGTACTACGAGCAGTACTTC. It is translated as CASSQELAGYYEQYF.

This clonotype was detected many times. This rearrangement joins TRBV19 to TRBJ2-1, with 10 bases aligning to TRBD2. V shed 5 bases and J 9 bases; nucleotides not matched to a gene: 13. The CDR3 is 16 amino acids. Germline V gene lookup returns CDR1 LNHDA and CDR2 SQIVND (reference sequence). The CDR3 DNA reads as TGTGCCAGTAGTCCTCTCACGAGCGGGAGGGATGGTGAGCAGTTCTTC. The encoded protein is CASSPLTSGRDGEQFF.

This clonotype came up many times. CDR3 DNA sequence: TGTGCCAGCAGCATCGGAGGAGCGGGAGAAGAGACCCAGTACTTC. This sequence encodes CASSIGGAGEETQYF. The chain joins TRBV7-2 to TRBJ2-5, with 8 bases fitting TRBD2. J was trimmed by 3 bases and V by 5 bases; bases with no gene match: 8. The germline V gene encodes CDR1 SGHTA and CDR2 FQGNSA. This CDR3 contains 15 residues.

CDR3 DNA: TGTGCCAGCAGCTTCTTACGGAACAGTGAGCAGTACTTC. As protein: CASSFLRNSEQYF. The chain joins TRBV11-2 to TRBJ2-7, with no clear D. Germline V gives CDR1 SGHAT, CDR2 FQNNGV. This CDR3 spans 13 amino acids. V was trimmed by 3 bases and J by 7 bases, leaving 13 bases between them.

The rearrangement links TRBV29-1 to TRBJ2-1; 8 bases fit TRBD2. This CDR3 spans 16 amino acids. After removal of 0 bases from V and 5 bases from J, the junction contained 9 bases not matched to a gene. The V gene's germline CDR1 is SQVTM and CDR2 ANQGSEA. CDR3 protein: CSVEDGKTSGNNEQFF. DNA for the CDR3: TGCAGCGTTGAAGATGGAAAAACTAGCGGTAACAATGAGCAGTTCTTC.

This clonotype has at least ten counts. The J gene is TRBJ2-3, the V gene TRBV10-3; 9 nucleotides agree with TRBD2. Germline lookup yields CDR1 ENHRY and CDR2 SYGVKD. Unmatched junction bases numbered 10, after V lost 4 bases and J lost 5 bases. This CDR3 has 16 amino acids. CDR3 region: CAISGLAGSRGDTQYF. For the CDR3, the DNA is TGTGCCATCAGTGGGCTAGCGGGGAGTCGGGGAGATACGCAGTATTTT.

This clonotype occurred many times. This chain links TRBV9 with TRBJ1-5, with D perhaps TRBD1 (6 bases). This CDR3 has 15 amino acids. Trimming stripped 4 bases from V and 3 bases from J, with 14 bases between. The germline V gene encodes CDR1 SGDLS and CDR2 YYNGEE. The CDR3: CASSPGTIPNQPQHF. The CDR3 DNA reads TGTGCCAGCAGCCCGGGGACAATCCCCAATCAGCCCCAGCATTTT.

This clonotype was counted a few times. This chain connects TRBV10-3 to TRBJ1-5; tentative D call: TRBD1 (5 bases). This CDR3 has 18 amino acids. V lost 6 bases and J 7 bases, leaving 28 bases between the germline ends. Germline CDR1 reads ENHRY; CDR2 reads SYGVKD. The chain's CDR3 is CAISGGGAGTYGDQPQHF. The CDR3 nucleotides are TGTGCCATCAGCGGGGGAGGGGCAGGGACCTACGGGGACCAGCCCCAGCATTTT.

This clonotype appeared a few times. V usage is TRBV10-3 and J usage is TRBJ2-6; D may be TRBD1 (5 bases). Germline V gene sequence: CDR1 ENHRY, CDR2 SYGVKD. This CDR3 contains 16 residues. Trimming removed 5 bases at V and 1 base at J, with 12 bases between. CDR3 loop: CAISPQGSSGANVLTF. The CDR3 bases are TGTGCCATCAGTCCGCAGGGTTCGTCTGGGGCCAACGTCCTGACTTTC.

This clonotype was observed many times. The genes are TRBV20-1 and TRBJ2-7; TRBD2 aligns across 9 bases. Losses at the gene ends were 4 bases for V and 2 bases for J; bases not matched to a gene: 6. The CDR3 has 14 amino acids. Germline-derived CDR1 and CDR2 are DFQATT and SNEGSKA (reference sequence). The CDR3 DNA is TGCAGTGCTACTTACAAGCGGGGGGCCTACGAGCAGTACTTC. Translated: CSATYKRGAYEQYF.